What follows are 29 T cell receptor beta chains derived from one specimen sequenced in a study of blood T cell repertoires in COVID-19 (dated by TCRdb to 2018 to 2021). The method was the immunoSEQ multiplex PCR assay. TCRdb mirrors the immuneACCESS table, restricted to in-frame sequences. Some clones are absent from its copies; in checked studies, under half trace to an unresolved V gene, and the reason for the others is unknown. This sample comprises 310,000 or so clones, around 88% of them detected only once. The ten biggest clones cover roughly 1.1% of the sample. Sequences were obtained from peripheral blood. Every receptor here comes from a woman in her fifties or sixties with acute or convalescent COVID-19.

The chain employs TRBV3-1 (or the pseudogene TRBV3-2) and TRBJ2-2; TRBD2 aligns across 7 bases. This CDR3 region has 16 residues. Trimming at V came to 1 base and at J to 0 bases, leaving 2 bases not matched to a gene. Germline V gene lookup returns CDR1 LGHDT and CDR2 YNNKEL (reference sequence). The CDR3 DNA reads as TGTGCCAGCAGCCAAGGGCGGGGGTCGAACACCGGGGAGCTGTTTTTT. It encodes CASSQGRGSNTGELFF.

The CDR3 loop is CASSETGHNQPQHF. As DNA, the CDR3 is TGCGCCAGCAGCGAGACAGGACACAATCAGCCCCAGCATTTT. The genes are TRBV5-1 and TRBJ1-5; weak D call: TRBD1 (6 bases). Trimming cost V 4 bases and J 3 bases, with 11 bases left between them. CDR3 length: 14 residues. Germline values: CDR1 SGHRS, CDR2 YFSETQ.

The CDR3, as DNA: TGTGCCAGCAGTTTTACGGTCGGTGGCACCGGGGAGCTGTTTTTT. Translated: CASSFTVGGTGELFF. The V gene is TRBV27, the J gene TRBJ2-2, with D unresolved. V was cut by 3 bases and J by 4 bases, with 12 bases left in between. Germline V lookup: CDR1 MNHEY, CDR2 SMNVEV (reference sequence). This CDR3 has 15 amino acids.

The CDR3 reads CASSDARDRGNTGELFF. The CDR3, as DNA: TGTGCCAGCAGCGATGCCCGGGACAGGGGGAACACCGGGGAGCTGTTTTTT. This chain connects TRBV7-7 to TRBJ2-2; TRBD1 agrees at 10 bases. The length of the CDR3 is 17 residues. The germline V gene has CDR1 SSHAT and CDR2 FNYEAQ (reference sequence). Trimming took 5 bases from V and 1 from J; bases not matched to a gene: 7.

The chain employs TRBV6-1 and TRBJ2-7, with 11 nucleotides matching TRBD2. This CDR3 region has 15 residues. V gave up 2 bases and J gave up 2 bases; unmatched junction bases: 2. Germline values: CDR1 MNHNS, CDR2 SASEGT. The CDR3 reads CASSESSGGAYEQYV. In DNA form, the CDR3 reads TGTGCCAGCAGTGAAAGTAGCGGGGGGGCCTACGAGCAGTACGTC.

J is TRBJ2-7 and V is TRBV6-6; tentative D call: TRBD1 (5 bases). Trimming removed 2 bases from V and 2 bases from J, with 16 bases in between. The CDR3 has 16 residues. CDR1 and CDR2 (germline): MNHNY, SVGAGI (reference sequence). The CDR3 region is CASSYDPHRSPYEQYF. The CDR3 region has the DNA TGTGCCAGCAGTTACGATCCCCACAGGTCCCCCTACGAGCAGTACTTC.

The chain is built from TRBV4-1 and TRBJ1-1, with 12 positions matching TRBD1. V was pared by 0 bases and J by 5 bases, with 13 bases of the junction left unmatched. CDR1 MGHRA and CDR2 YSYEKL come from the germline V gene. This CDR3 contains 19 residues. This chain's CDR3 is CASSQDRRGTGGAGTEAFF. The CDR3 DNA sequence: TGCGCCAGCAGCCAAGATCGAAGGGGGACAGGGGGCGCGGGGACTGAAGCTTTCTTT.

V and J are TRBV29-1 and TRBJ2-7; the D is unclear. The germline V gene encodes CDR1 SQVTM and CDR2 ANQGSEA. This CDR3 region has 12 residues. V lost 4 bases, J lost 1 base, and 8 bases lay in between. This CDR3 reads CSVGGLSYEQYF. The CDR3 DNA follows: TGCAGCGTTGGAGGCCTATCCTACGAGCAGTACTTC.

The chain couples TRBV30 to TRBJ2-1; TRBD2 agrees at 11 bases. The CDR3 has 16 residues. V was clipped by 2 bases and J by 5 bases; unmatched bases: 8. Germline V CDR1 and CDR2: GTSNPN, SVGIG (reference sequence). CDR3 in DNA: TGTGCCTGGAGTCCCTACCTAGCGGGAGGCGACAATGAGCAGTTCTTC. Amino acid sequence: CAWSPYLAGGDNEQFF.

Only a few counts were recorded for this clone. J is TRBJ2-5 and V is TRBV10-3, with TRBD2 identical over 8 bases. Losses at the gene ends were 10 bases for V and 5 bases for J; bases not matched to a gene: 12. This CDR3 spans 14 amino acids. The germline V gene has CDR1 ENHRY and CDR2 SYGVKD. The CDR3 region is CATLTSAGGETQYF. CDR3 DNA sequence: TGTGCCACGCTGACTAGCGCCGGGGGGGAGACCCAGTACTTC.

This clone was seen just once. The CDR3 coding sequence is TGCAGCGTGGGCACTCCGGGACAGGGGAGGACGAACACTGAAGCTTTCTTT. Amino acids: CSVGTPGQGRTNTEAFF. The rearrangement joins TRBV29-1 to TRBJ1-1, with 10 bases aligning to TRBD1. This CDR3 region has 17 residues. With V trimmed by 6 bases and J by 1 base, 14 bases remained unmatched. CDR1 and CDR2 from the germline V gene are SQVTM and ANQGSEA.

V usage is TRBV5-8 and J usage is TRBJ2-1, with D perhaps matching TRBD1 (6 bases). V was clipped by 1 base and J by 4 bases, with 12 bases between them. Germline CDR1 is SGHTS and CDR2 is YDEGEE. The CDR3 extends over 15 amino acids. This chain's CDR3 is CASSLLGAVYNEQFF. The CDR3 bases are TGTGCCAGCAGCTTGTTGGGGGCGGTATACAATGAGCAGTTCTTC.

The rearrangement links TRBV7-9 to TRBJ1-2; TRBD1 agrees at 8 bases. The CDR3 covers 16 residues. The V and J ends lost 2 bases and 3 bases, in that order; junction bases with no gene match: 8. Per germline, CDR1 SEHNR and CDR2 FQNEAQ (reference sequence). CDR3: CASSLIRGLYDYGYTF. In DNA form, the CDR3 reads TGTGCCAGCAGCTTAATCAGGGGGCTCTATGACTATGGCTACACCTTC.

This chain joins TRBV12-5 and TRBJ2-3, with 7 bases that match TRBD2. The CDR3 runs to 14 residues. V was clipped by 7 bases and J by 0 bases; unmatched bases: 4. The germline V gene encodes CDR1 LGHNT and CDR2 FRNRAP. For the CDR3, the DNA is TGTGCTAGTGCGGGAGGAGCGAGCACAGATACGCAGTATTTT. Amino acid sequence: CASAGGASTDTQYF. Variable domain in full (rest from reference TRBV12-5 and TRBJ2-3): DARVTQTPRHKVTEMGQEVTMRCQPILGHNTVFWYRQTMMQGLELLAYFRNRAPLDDSGMPKDRFSAEMPDATLATLKIQPSEPRDSAVYFCASAGGASTDTQYFGPGTRLTVL.

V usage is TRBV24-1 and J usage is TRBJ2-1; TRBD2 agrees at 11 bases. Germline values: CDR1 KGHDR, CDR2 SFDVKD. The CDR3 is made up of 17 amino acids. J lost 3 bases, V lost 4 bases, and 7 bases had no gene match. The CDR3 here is CATSDPGTSGDYNEQFF. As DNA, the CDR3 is TGTGCCACCAGTGACCCCGGGACTAGCGGCGACTACAATGAGCAGTTCTTC.

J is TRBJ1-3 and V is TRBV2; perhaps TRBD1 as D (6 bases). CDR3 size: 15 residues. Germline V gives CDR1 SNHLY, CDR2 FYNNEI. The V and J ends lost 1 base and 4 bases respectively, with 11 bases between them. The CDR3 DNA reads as TGTGCCAGCAGTGAAGGGGGGCTTGGGGGAAACACCATATATTTT. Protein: CASSEGGLGGNTIYF.

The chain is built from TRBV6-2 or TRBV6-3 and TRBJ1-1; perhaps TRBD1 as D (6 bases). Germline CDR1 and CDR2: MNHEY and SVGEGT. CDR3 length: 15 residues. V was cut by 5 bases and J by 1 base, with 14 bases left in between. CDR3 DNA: TGTGCCAGCAGTGACTGGGACACTAGGAACACTGAAGCTTTCTTT. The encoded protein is CASSDWDTRNTEAFF.

CDR3 DNA sequence: TGCGCCAGCAGCTTAAATCTAGCGGGAGGGCCTATCCTAGGCGAGCAGTACTTC. Residues: CASSLNLAGGPILGEQYF. This rearrangement joins TRBV5-1 to TRBJ2-7; 12 bases map to TRBD2. This CDR3 is built from 18 residues. V lost 2 bases to trimming and J lost 6 bases; unmatched junction nucleotides: 15. Germline V gene sequence: CDR1 SGHRS, CDR2 YFSETQ.

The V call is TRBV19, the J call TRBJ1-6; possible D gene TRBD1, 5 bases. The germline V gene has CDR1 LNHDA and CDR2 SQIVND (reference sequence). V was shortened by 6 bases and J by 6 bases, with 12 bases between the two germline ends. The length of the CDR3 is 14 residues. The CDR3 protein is CASREGPINSPLHF. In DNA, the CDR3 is TGTGCCAGTAGGGAGGGGCCGATTAATTCACCCCTCCACTTT.

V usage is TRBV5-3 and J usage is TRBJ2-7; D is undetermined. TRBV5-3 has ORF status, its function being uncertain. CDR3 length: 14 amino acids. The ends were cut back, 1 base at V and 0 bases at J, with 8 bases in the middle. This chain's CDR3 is CARSLRRSSYEQYF. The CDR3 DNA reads TGTGCCAGAAGCTTGAGGCGGAGCTCCTACGAGCAGTACTTC.

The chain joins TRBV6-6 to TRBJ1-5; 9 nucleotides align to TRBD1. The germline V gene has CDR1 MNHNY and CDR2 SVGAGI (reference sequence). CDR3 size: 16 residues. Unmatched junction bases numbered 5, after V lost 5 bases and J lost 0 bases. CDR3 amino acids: CASSQGTGYSNQPQHF. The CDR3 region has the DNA TGTGCCAGCAGTCAGGGGACAGGGTATAGCAATCAGCCCCAGCATTTT.

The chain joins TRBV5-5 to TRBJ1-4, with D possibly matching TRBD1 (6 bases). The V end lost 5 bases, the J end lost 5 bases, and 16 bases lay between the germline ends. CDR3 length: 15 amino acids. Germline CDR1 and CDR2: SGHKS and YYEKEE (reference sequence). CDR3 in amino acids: CASSQFSGTNEKLFF. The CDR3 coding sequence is TGTGCCAGCAGTCAATTTTCCGGGACAAATGAAAAACTGTTTTTT.

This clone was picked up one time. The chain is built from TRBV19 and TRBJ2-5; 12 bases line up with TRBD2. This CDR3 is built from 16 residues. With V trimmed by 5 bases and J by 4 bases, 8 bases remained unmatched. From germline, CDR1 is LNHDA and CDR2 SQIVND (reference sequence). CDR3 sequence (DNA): TGTGCCAGTAGTCCCGGACTAGCGGGAAGGGTAGAGACCCAGTACTTC. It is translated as CASSPGLAGRVETQYF. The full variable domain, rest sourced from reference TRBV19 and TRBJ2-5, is DGGITQSPKYLFRKEGQNVTLSCEQNLNHDAMYWYRQDPGQGLRLIYYSQIVNDFQKGDIAEGYSVSREKKESFPLTVTSAQKNPTAFYLCASSPGLAGRVETQYFGPGTRLLVL.

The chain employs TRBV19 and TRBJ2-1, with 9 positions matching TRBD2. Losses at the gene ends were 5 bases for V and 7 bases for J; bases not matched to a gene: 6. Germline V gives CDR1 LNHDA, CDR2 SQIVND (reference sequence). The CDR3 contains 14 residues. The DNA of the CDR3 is TGTGCCAGTAGTTGGCGGGGGGGCACGAATGAGCAGTTCTTC. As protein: CASSWRGGTNEQFF. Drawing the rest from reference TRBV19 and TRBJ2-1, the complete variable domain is DGGITQSPKYLFRKEGQNVTLSCEQNLNHDAMYWYRQDPGQGLRLIYYSQIVNDFQKGDIAEGYSVSREKKESFPLTVTSAQKNPTAFYLCASSWRGGTNEQFFGPGTRLTVL.

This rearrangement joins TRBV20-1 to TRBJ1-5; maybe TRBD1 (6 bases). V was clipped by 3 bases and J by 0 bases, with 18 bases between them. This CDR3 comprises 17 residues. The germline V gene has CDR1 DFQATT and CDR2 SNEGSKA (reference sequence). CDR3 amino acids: CSASIPLGQNSNQPQHF. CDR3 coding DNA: TGCAGTGCTAGTATTCCCCTGGGACAAAATAGCAATCAGCCCCAGCATTTT.

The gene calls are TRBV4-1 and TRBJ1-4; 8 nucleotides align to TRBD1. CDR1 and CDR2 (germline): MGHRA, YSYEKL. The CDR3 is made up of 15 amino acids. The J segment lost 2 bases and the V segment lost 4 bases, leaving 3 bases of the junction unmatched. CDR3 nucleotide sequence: TGCGCCAGCAGCCGCCGACAGGGGACTAATGAAAAACTGTTTTTT. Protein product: CASSRRQGTNEKLFF.

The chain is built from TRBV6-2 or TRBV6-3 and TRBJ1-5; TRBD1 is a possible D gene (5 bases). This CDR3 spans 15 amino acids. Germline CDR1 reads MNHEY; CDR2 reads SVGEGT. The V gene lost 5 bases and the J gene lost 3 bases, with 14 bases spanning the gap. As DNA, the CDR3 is TGTGCCAGCAGTGCCAATCAGGGTTTCAATCAGCCCCAGCATTTT. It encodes CASSANQGFNQPQHF.

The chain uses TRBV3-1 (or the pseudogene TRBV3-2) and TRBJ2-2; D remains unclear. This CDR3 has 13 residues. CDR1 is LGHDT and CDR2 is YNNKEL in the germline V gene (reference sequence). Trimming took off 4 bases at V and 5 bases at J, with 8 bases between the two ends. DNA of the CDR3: TGTGCCAGCAGCCTCCAGAGGACCGGGGAGCTGTTTTTT. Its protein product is CASSLQRTGELFF.

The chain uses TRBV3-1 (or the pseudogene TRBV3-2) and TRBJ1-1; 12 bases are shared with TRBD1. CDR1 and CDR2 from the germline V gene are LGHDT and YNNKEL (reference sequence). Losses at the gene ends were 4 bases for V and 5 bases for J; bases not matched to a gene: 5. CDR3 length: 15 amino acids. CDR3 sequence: CASSPGQGAGTEAFF. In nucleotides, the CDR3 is TGTGCCAGCAGCCCGGGACAGGGGGCAGGGACTGAAGCTTTCTTT.